A single sample is the source of the 19 T cell receptor beta chains below, sequenced in a study of cytomegalovirus exposure and HLA in healthy donors. The PCR ran on 60 Vbeta and 13 Jbeta primers. The method was immunoSEQ multiplex PCR; TCRdb's version includes in-frame clones alone and lacks a portion of them. The sample table sets out about 64,000 clones. The sample consisted of PBMCs. The receptor set was obtained from a woman aged 18-35 years in good health and CMV-seronegative.

The V call is TRBV18, the J call TRBJ1-2; D is unclear. Looked up from germline, CDR1 is KGHSH and CDR2 is LQKENI. CDR3 size: 13 residues. V gave up 3 bases and J gave up 6 bases, with 11 bases separating them. This CDR3 is CASSPIPRNGYTF. DNA of the CDR3: TGTGCCAGCTCACCGATACCGAGGAATGGCTACACCTTC.

The chain combines TRBV25-1 with TRBJ2-5; 9 nucleotides line up with TRBD2. The V gene end was trimmed by 4 bases and the J gene end by 1 base; junction bases not matched to a gene: 4. This CDR3 is built from 15 residues. From germline, CDR1 is MGHDK and CDR2 SYGVNS. This CDR3 is CASSVMTSGQETQYF. In DNA, the CDR3 is TGTGCCAGCAGTGTGATGACTAGCGGCCAAGAGACCCAGTACTTC.

The chain is built from TRBV6-1 and TRBJ1-1; possible D gene TRBD1, 5 bases. V was trimmed by 10 bases and J by 4 bases, leaving 19 bases between them. This CDR3 region has 14 residues. CDR1 and CDR2 (germline): MNHNS, SASEGT. The CDR3 spells CAIRPGGILTEAFF. The CDR3 coding sequence is TGTGCCATCCGGCCGGGGGGAATTCTCACTGAAGCTTTCTTT.

The chain uses TRBV30 and TRBJ2-1; TRBD2 matches at 8 bases. CDR3 size: 15 residues. V was pared by 5 bases and J by 6 bases, with 12 bases of the junction left unmatched. From germline, CDR1 is GTSNPN and CDR2 SVGIG (reference sequence). The chain's CDR3 is CAWWSAGVPSNEQFF. In DNA, the CDR3 is TGTGCCTGGTGGTCAGCGGGAGTACCTAGCAATGAGCAGTTCTTC.

CDR3 nucleotides: TGCGCCAGCAGCCAAGAAGGACAGGGCCAGACCCAGTACTTC. This encodes CASSQEGQGQTQYF. V and J are TRBV4-1 and TRBJ2-5, with 8 bases matching TRBD1. CDR3 length: 14 residues. Germline loops: CDR1 MGHRA, CDR2 YSYEKL. Trimming took 0 bases from V and 6 from J; bases not matched to a gene: 3.

V is TRBV13 and J is TRBJ2-7, with TRBD2 identical over 7 bases. The ends lost 0 bases at V and 1 base at J; junction bases unmatched: 3. This CDR3 contains 15 residues. Germline CDR1 reads PRHDT; CDR2 reads FYEKMQ (reference sequence). This chain's CDR3 is CASSLGASGSYEQYF. CDR3 sequence (DNA): TGTGCCAGCAGCTTAGGCGCTAGCGGATCCTACGAGCAGTACTTC.

The V call is TRBV5-1, the J call TRBJ1-4, with 10 nucleotides matching TRBD1. J lost 8 bases, V lost 5 bases, and 6 bases had no gene match. The CDR3 consists of 14 residues. Germline V CDR1 and CDR2: SGHRS, YFSETQ. For the CDR3, the DNA is TGCGCCAGCAGAACCGGACAGGGGGAAGAAAAACTGTTTTTT. This gives the protein CASRTGQGEEKLFF.

The chain uses TRBV2 and TRBJ2-1; 9 nucleotides match TRBD2. With 10 bases clipped from V and 3 bases from J, the junction kept 7 bases outside the gene matches. The germline V gene encodes CDR1 SNHLY and CDR2 FYNNEI. This CDR3 spans 14 amino acids. The CDR3 DNA sequence: TGTGCCACCTCTACTAGCGGGTACTACAATGAGCAGTTCTTC. This translates into CATSTSGYYNEQFF.

The chain couples TRBV9 to TRBJ2-1; D remains ambiguous. V lost 3 bases and J lost 5, with 9 bases in between. CDR3 length equals 13 residues. Per the germline V gene, CDR1 is SGDLS and CDR2 is YYNGEE. The CDR3 bases are TGTGCCAGCAGCGCCGGTCCCAACAATGAGCAGTTCTTC. Protein sequence: CASSAGPNNEQFF.

The rearrangement joins TRBV5-1 to TRBJ1-1; D gene uncertain. Per the germline V gene, CDR1 is SGHRS and CDR2 is YFSETQ. The V and J ends lost 2 bases and 3 bases respectively, with 8 bases between them. The CDR3 is 13 residues long. CDR3 sequence: CASSLNSDTEAFF. For the CDR3, the DNA is TGCGCCAGCAGCTTAAACTCCGACACTGAAGCTTTCTTT.

The rearrangement uses TRBV7-6 and TRBJ2-7; 10 positions agree with TRBD2. In germline, CDR1 is SGHVS, CDR2 FNYEAQ. The CDR3 totals 16 residues. The ends lost 4 bases at V and 7 bases at J; junction bases unmatched: 13. The chain's CDR3 is CASSSTPGLAMEEQYF. The CDR3 region has the DNA TGTGCCAGCAGCTCAACCCCGGGACTAGCGATGGAAGAGCAGTACTTC. Full variable domain (outside the CDR3, taken from reference TRBV7-6 and TRBJ2-7): GAGVSQSPRYKVTKRGQDVALRCDPISGHVSLYWYRQALGQGPEFLTYFNYEAQQDKSGLPNDRFSAERPEGSISTLTIQRTEQRDSAMYRCASSSTPGLAMEEQYFGPGTRLTVT.

The CDR3 protein is CATKTQGRETQYF. The CDR3 DNA reads as TGTGCCACCAAAACACAGGGGAGGGAGACCCAGTACTTC. The chain combines TRBV28 with TRBJ2-5, with D possibly matching TRBD1 (7 bases). The CDR3 totals 13 residues. Trimming removed 10 bases at V and 5 bases at J, with 17 bases between. Germline V gene sequence: CDR1 MDHEN, CDR2 SYDVKM.

The chain uses TRBV30 and TRBJ1-2; 9 bases map to TRBD1. CDR3 length: 14 amino acids. Per germline, CDR1 GTSNPN and CDR2 SVGIG (reference sequence). The J segment lost 7 bases and the V segment lost 2 bases, leaving 8 bases of the junction unmatched. The CDR3 nucleotides read TGTGCCTGGAGTTACAGGGGGCAACTTTTTGGCTACACCTTC. This encodes CAWSYRGQLFGYTF.

The rearrangement uses TRBV5-6 and TRBJ1-3; no reliable D call. The CDR3 length is 12 residues. Germline lookup yields CDR1 SGHDT and CDR2 YYEEEE. The V end lost 2 bases, the J end lost 4 bases, and 4 bases lay between the germline ends. The CDR3 loop is CASSFLGNTIYF. DNA for the CDR3: TGTGCCAGCAGCTTTCTCGGAAACACCATATATTTT. The complete variable domain, with remaining parts taken from reference TRBV5-6 and TRBJ1-3, reads DAGVTQSPTHLIKTRGQQVTLRCSPKSGHDTVSWYQQALGQGPQFIFQYYEEEERQRGNFPDRFSGHQFPNYSSELNVNALLLGDSALYLCASSFLGNTIYFGEGSWLTVV.

The rearrangement joins TRBV27 to TRBJ1-5; D is possibly TRBD1 (5 bases). This CDR3 region has 17 residues. Germline CDR1 is MNHEY and CDR2 is SMNVEV (reference sequence). The V gene lost 5 bases and the J gene lost 4 bases, with 21 bases spanning the gap. The CDR3 region is CASSNKPSTYRNQPQHF. The CDR3 nucleotides read TGTGCCAGCAGTAATAAACCAAGTACTTACAGGAATCAGCCCCAGCATTTT.

The J gene is TRBJ2-7, the V gene TRBV11-3; 11 positions match TRBD1. This CDR3 is 15 amino acids long. Germline values: CDR1 SGHNT, CDR2 YENEEA. The J segment lost 2 bases and the V segment lost 11 bases, leaving 11 bases of the junction unmatched. The CDR3 coding sequence is TGTGCCTCAGCACCGGGACAGGGGGACCCCTACGAGCAGTACTTC. This gives the protein CASAPGQGDPYEQYF.

The V and J genes are TRBV4-1 and TRBJ2-2, with a possible D match to TRBD2 (5 bases). The CDR3 has 16 residues. Germline V gene lookup returns CDR1 MGHRA and CDR2 YSYEKL. Trimming left V 5 bases short and J 9 bases short, with 22 bases between. CDR3 in DNA: TGCGCCAGCAGCTCCCGAGTAATTAGCGATCGGTGGGAGCTGTTTTTT. It translates to CASSSRVISDRWELFF.

The J gene is TRBJ1-2, the V gene TRBV19, with 8 bases identical to TRBD1. Germline trimming cut 8 bases from V and 4 bases from J; bases unmatched to any gene: 9. The CDR3 extends over 14 amino acids. The V gene's germline CDR1 is LNHDA and CDR2 SQIVND (reference sequence). The CDR3 here is CASHGQGQSYGYTF. In DNA form, the CDR3 reads TGTGCCAGTCACGGACAGGGCCAAAGCTATGGCTACACCTTC.

The chain uses TRBV5-1 and TRBJ1-1; D is perhaps TRBD1 (5 bases). The CDR3 covers 13 residues. CDR1 is SGHRS, CDR2 YFSETQ, per germline. The V and J ends lost 4 bases and 8 bases respectively, with 15 bases between them. Here the CDR3 DNA reads TGCGCCAGCAGCCGACCGGACACCCCCGAAGCTTTCTTT. Translated: CASSRPDTPEAFF.